Presented here are 15 T cell receptor beta chains from one specimen sequenced in a study of T cell responses to AZD1222 COVID-19 vaccine. Using immunoSEQ multiplex PCR, the repertoire was profiled, and TCRdb retains in-frame clones only, with some absent. The data hold 140,000 or so clones, with roughly nine tenths observed a single time. Sample: peripheral blood, taken on day 0 of AZD1222 vaccination. The receptors here all came from an adult in good health.

This clone occurred once. J is TRBJ1-6 and V is TRBV5-4, with a weak D call TRBD1 (6 bases). CDR3 length: 14 residues. CDR1 and CDR2 from the germline V gene are SGHNT and YYREEE (reference sequence). V was clipped by 4 bases and J by 4 bases, with 9 bases between them. CDR3 loop: CASSTRGYNSPLHF. DNA for the CDR3: TGTGCCAGCAGCACCAGGGGTTATAATTCACCCCTCCACTTT.

This clone was recorded once. The rearrangement uses TRBV18 and TRBJ2-3; TRBD1 matches 9 bases. With V trimmed by 5 bases and J by 2 bases, 8 bases remained unmatched. Per the germline V gene, CDR1 is KGHSH and CDR2 is LQKENI. The CDR3 covers 16 residues. The CDR3 DNA follows: TGTGCCAGCTCAGCCTCGGGACAGGGCTTCACAGATACGCAGTATTTT. Its translation is CASSASGQGFTDTQYF.

The chain has TRBV6-2 or TRBV6-3 and TRBJ2-5; 13 bases are a match to TRBD2. J was trimmed by 5 bases and V by 6 bases; bases with no gene match: 6. CDR3 length equals 15 residues. Per germline, CDR1 MNHEY and CDR2 SVGEGT. The chain's CDR3 is CASSWGLAGRETQYF. CDR3 DNA sequence: TGTGCCAGCAGCTGGGGACTAGCGGGGAGGGAGACCCAGTACTTC.

V and J are TRBV5-1 and TRBJ1-5; 10 bases are shared with TRBD1. The CDR3 runs 16 residues. J lost 1 base, V lost 2 bases, and 3 bases had no gene match. Germline V gene lookup returns CDR1 SGHRS and CDR2 YFSETQ. The CDR3, as DNA: TGCGCCAGCAGCTTTGGGGGACAGGGGAGCAATCAGCCCCAGCATTTT. It encodes CASSFGGQGSNQPQHF.

Only one count was recorded for this clone. The rearrangement uses TRBV6-5 and TRBJ2-3, with TRBD1 identical over 8 bases. This CDR3 is built from 14 residues. The V gene end was trimmed by 6 bases and the J gene end by 4 bases; junction bases not matched to a gene: 6. Looked up from germline, CDR1 is MNHEY and CDR2 is SVGAGI. In DNA form, the CDR3 reads TGTGCCAGCAGAACAGGGGGAGGCGCAGATACGCAGTATTTT. This encodes CASRTGGGADTQYF.

The chain employs TRBV27 and TRBJ1-1; TRBD1 matches 8 bases. This CDR3 is 14 amino acids long. Looked up from germline, CDR1 is MNHEY and CDR2 is SMNVEV (reference sequence). The trim removed 7 bases at V and 6 bases at J, leaving 10 bases unmatched. The CDR3 spells CASKSRQGISEAFF. The CDR3 DNA sequence: TGTGCCAGCAAAAGTCGACAGGGGATATCTGAAGCTTTCTTT.

The J gene is TRBJ2-5, the V gene TRBV10-3; D possibly uses TRBD1 or TRBD2 (5 bases each). The CDR3 sequence is 13 residues long. CDR1 and CDR2 from the germline V gene are ENHRY and SYGVKD. Trimming removed 6 bases at V and 5 bases at J, with 13 bases between. This chain's CDR3 is CAISGDDRETQYF. The CDR3 DNA is TGTGCCATCAGCGGGGACGACCGGGAGACCCAGTACTTC.

This clone was seen a single time. The V call is TRBV4-3, the J call TRBJ2-1; the match to TRBD2 covers 13 bases. There are 20 residues in the CDR3. Per the germline V gene, CDR1 is LGHNA and CDR2 is YSLEER. V shed 0 bases, J shed 5 bases, and the junction held 13 bases outside the gene matches. In DNA, the CDR3 is TGCGCCAGCAGCCAAGAAGTCGTGGTCGGACTAGCGGGGGCTGACAATGAGCAGTTCTTC. Its translation is CASSQEVVVGLAGADNEQFF.

The V call is TRBV7-2, the J call TRBJ2-3; D is perhaps TRBD2 (7 bases). Trimming took 9 bases from V and 2 from J, leaving 12 bases between them. Germline V gene data show CDR1 as SGHTA and CDR2 as FQGNSA. The CDR3 runs to 13 residues. The CDR3 loop reads CASGGGDTDTQYF. CDR3 DNA sequence: TGTGCCAGTGGAGGGGGGGACACAGATACGCAGTATTTT. The entire variable domain, with the rest obtained from reference TRBV7-2 and TRBJ2-3, is as follows: GAGVSQSPSNKVTEKGKDVELRCDPISGHTALYWYRQSLGQGLEFLIYFQGNSAPDKSGLPSDRFSAERTGGSVSTLTIQRTQQEDSAVYLCASGGGDTDTQYFGPGTRLTVL.

The rearrangement uses TRBV10-1 and TRBJ2-2; perhaps TRBD1 as D (6 bases). V was clipped by 4 bases and J by 1 base, with 10 bases between them. Germline-derived CDR1 and CDR2 are WNHNN and SYGVQD (reference sequence). The CDR3 runs 15 residues. The CDR3 DNA reads as TGCGCCAGCAGTGCCCCGGACAGGAACACCGGGGAGCTGTTTTTT. This encodes CASSAPDRNTGELFF.

The V and J genes are TRBV28 and TRBJ2-5; 9 bases fit TRBD2. V was clipped by 5 bases and J by 4 bases; unmatched bases: 5. CDR1 and CDR2 (germline): MDHEN, SYDVKM. The length of the CDR3 is 14 residues. The CDR3 DNA reads TGTGCCAGCAGTCGCGGGGGGGCCCCAGAGACCCAGTACTTC. It translates to CASSRGGAPETQYF. The full variable domain, in which reference TRBV28 and TRBJ2-5 provide the parts outside the CDR3, is DVKVTQSSRYLVKRTGEKVFLECVQDMDHENMFWYRQDPGLGLRLIYFSYDVKMKEKGDIPEGYSVSREKKERFSLILESASTNQTSMYLCASSRGGAPETQYFGPGTRLLVL.

The rearrangement links TRBV20-1 to TRBJ2-4, with D perhaps matching TRBD2 (6 bases). Germline V gene sequence: CDR1 DFQATT, CDR2 SNEGSKA (reference sequence). V lost 6 bases and J lost 9, with 12 bases in between. This CDR3 has 11 amino acids. The CDR3 reads CSARLVGIQYF. The DNA for the CDR3 is TGCAGTGCAAGACTAGTTGGCATTCAGTACTTC.

This rearrangement joins TRBV19 to TRBJ1-4; D is perhaps TRBD1 (5 bases). V was shortened by 11 bases and J by 8 bases, with 21 bases between the two germline ends. The CDR3 extends over 14 amino acids. Germline lookup yields CDR1 LNHDA and CDR2 SQIVND (reference sequence). CDR3 protein: CALRMQGGKEKLFF. CDR3 DNA sequence: TGTGCCCTCCGGATGCAGGGAGGAAAGGAAAAACTGTTTTTT.

The CDR3 here is CASSPQTVYGYTF. The CDR3 nucleotides are TGTGCCAGCTCACCACAGACAGTCTATGGCTACACCTTC. This chain uses TRBV18 with TRBJ1-2; a possible D gene is TRBD1 (5 bases). Trimming removed 1 base from V and 4 bases from J, with 7 bases in between. This CDR3 contains 13 residues. In germline, CDR1 is KGHSH, CDR2 LQKENI.

This chain links TRBV13 with TRBJ2-3; 8 bases are a match to TRBD2. The CDR3 spans 15 residues. V gave up 5 bases and J gave up 0 bases; unmatched junction bases: 4. CDR1 is PRHDT and CDR2 is FYEKMQ in the germline V gene (reference sequence). The chain's CDR3 is CASSLGTSSTDTQYF. The CDR3 nucleotides read TGTGCCAGCAGCCTGGGGACTAGTAGCACAGATACGCAGTATTTT.